The entry that follows covers one T cell receptor beta chain sequence. The data stem from a study of Tregs in tolerant kidney transplant recipients. Data came from immunoSEQ multiplex PCR; TCRdb stores just in-frame clones and leaves some out. The data hold tens of thousands of clones, with 90% to 95% observed a single time. Mixed chimerism was transient after nonmyeloablative marrow transplants from related graft donors. Unstimulated Tregs (CD4+CD25+CD127-) and CD4+CD25- non-Tregs were sorted from PBMCs. The CDR3 loop spans 14 amino acids. The V gene lost 3 bases and the J gene lost 0 bases, with 8 bases spanning the gap. Germline lookup yields CDR1 MNHNS and CDR2 SASEGT.

The chain carries TRBV6-1 and TRBJ1-1; D is possibly TRBD1 (6 bases). This TCR was sampled from a human patient who received a combined kidney and bone marrow transplant. The graft donor may be the source of some T cells. The sequences come from CD4+ T cells from blood (PBMCs), collected 24 months after the transplant. The CDR3 sequence: CASSEGTLNTEAFF. DNA for the CDR3: TGTGCCAGCAGTGAGGGGACATTGAACACTGAAGCTTTCTTT.